This T cell receptor beta chain was observed in a study of cytotoxic CD8 clonotypes in ibrutinib-treated CLL. The CDR3 runs to 16 residues. Germline lookup yields CDR1 MGHRA and CDR2 YSYEKL. V lost 0 bases and J 6 bases, leaving 18 bases between the germline ends. Findings and caveats of the study: Public clonotypes, rarely seen, contracted or held steady on treatment.

A remark on this clone: As yet, its antigen is unknown.

The assay was immunoSEQ multiplex PCR, and TCRdb's table has in-frame clones only and misses some. Found here are about 44,000 clones, 60% to 80% of them singletons; the top ten hold roughly 12%. This sample comprised PBMCs, obtained after 12 months of ibrutinib treatment. The chain couples TRBV4-1 to TRBJ2-7, with TRBD1 as a possible D gene (5 bases). The sequence was obtained from a human donor with chronic lymphocytic leukemia. The CDR3 DNA reads as TGCGCCAGCAGCCAAGATGGGGCAGGGATTAGTTTCGAGCAGTACTTC. This translates into CASSQDGAGISFEQYF.